Presented here are 25 T cell receptor beta chains from one specimen sequenced in a study of cytomegalovirus exposure and HLA in healthy donors listed by TCRdb under 2017. Library preparation was by the immunoSEQ multiplex PCR assay. For the multiplex PCR, a mixture combining 60 forward primers for TCR Vbeta segments and 13 reverse primers for TCR Jbeta segments was used. TCRdb holds this immuneACCESS table with in-frame rearrangements only. Some clones are missing; in checked studies, unresolved V genes explain under half, and the rest has no known cause. In all, the sample holds about 99,000 clones, and 79% of those were seen once. The ten largest make up 3% to 4% of the sample. Specimen: PBMCs. The receptor source for this set is a male donor in good health and CMV-seropositive.

V gene TRBV14 combines with J gene TRBJ2-7, with D possibly TRBD1 on 7 matching bases. Germline V gene lookup returns CDR1 SGHDN and CDR2 FVKESK. This CDR3 is built from 16 residues. Trimming left V 2 bases short and J 4 bases short, with 18 bases between. For the CDR3, the DNA is TGTGCCAGCAGCCAAAAGGAGGGGGCGGTGTATTACGAGCAGTACTTC. It encodes CASSQKEGAVYYEQYF.

This clone was detected only once. V is TRBV7-3 and J is TRBJ2-7; no reliable D call. V was cut by 7 bases and J by 7 bases, with 5 bases left in between. This CDR3 contains 9 residues. Germline V gene lookup returns CDR1 SGHTA and CDR2 FQGTGA. CDR3 loop: CASTREQYF. The DNA of the CDR3 is TGTGCCAGCACGCGGGAGCAGTACTTC.

The rearrangement links TRBV6-5 to TRBJ2-7, with 7 bases lining up with TRBD1. The J segment lost 5 bases and the V segment lost 0 bases, leaving 10 bases of the junction unmatched. This CDR3 contains 16 residues. Germline CDR1 reads MNHEY; CDR2 reads SVGAGI. CDR3 region: CASSYSTGLRGHEQYF. CDR3 nucleotide sequence: TGTGCCAGCAGTTACTCGACAGGGTTGCGAGGCCACGAGCAGTACTTC.

The rearrangement uses TRBV15 and TRBJ2-7; a weak D match, TRBD1 (5 bases). Trimming shortened V by 0 bases and J by 4 bases, and 13 bases separated the two germline ends. The length of the CDR3 is 15 residues. Germline assignment: CDR1 LNHNV and CDR2 YYDKDF (reference sequence). The CDR3 DNA reads TGTGCCACCAGCAGAGATCAGGGCTTAAGTTACGAGCAGTACTTC. Residues: CATSRDQGLSYEQYF. Drawing the rest from reference TRBV15 and TRBJ2-7, the complete variable domain is DAMVIQNPRYQVTQFGKPVTLSCSQTLNHNVMYWYQQKSSQAPKLLFHYYDKDFNNEADTPDNFQSRRPNTSFCFLDIRSPGLGDTAMYLCATSRDQGLSYEQYFGPGTRLTVT.

The rearrangement joins TRBV5-4 to TRBJ2-5; TRBD2 aligns across 9 bases. Trimming took 0 bases from V and 7 from J; bases not matched to a gene: 4. This CDR3 is 14 amino acids long. In germline, CDR1 is SGHNT, CDR2 YYREEE (reference sequence). CDR3 sequence: CASSLGGGAGTQYF. CDR3 nucleotide sequence: TGTGCCAGCAGCTTGGGCGGGGGGGCTGGGACCCAGTACTTC. Based on the CDR3 plus reference TRBV5-4 and TRBJ2-5, the full variable domain is ETGVTQSPTHLIKTRGQQVTLRCSSQSGHNTVSWYQQALGQGPQFIFQYYREEENGRGNFPPRFSGLQFPNYSSELNVNALELDDSALYLCASSLGGGAGTQYFGPGTRLLVL.

V gene TRBV6-5 combines with J gene TRBJ2-1; TRBD1 matches 9 bases. Germline assignment: CDR1 MNHEY and CDR2 SVGAGI. Germline trimming cut 4 bases from V and 7 bases from J; bases unmatched to any gene: 5. This CDR3 comprises 14 residues. Written as DNA, the CDR3 is TGTGCCAGCAGTTTCGGGACAGGGAGGAATGAGCAGTTCTTC. This gives the protein CASSFGTGRNEQFF.

This chain links TRBV30 with TRBJ1-1; 8 bases match TRBD1. CDR1 is GTSNPN, CDR2 SVGIG, per germline (reference sequence). The junction had 5 bases not matched to a gene; V was cut back by 1 base and J by 4 bases. The CDR3 length is 14 residues. The CDR3 DNA sequence: TGTGCCTGGAGTGGCGGCAGGGGGCTCACTGAAGCTTTCTTT. Its translation: CAWSGGRGLTEAFF.

A few counts support this clone. The chain joins TRBV7-2 to TRBJ2-1, with 15 bases fitting TRBD2. CDR1 SGHTA and CDR2 FQGNSA come from the germline V gene. CDR3 length: 16 residues. Losses at the gene ends were 5 bases for V and 10 bases for J; bases not matched to a gene: 9. This CDR3 is CASSVGLAGGLSEQFF. CDR3 coding DNA: TGTGCCAGCAGCGTAGGACTAGCGGGGGGGCTCTCGGAGCAGTTCTTC.

The gene calls are TRBV6-6 and TRBJ2-7; 9 bases fit TRBD1. CDR3 size: 14 residues. Per the germline V gene, CDR1 is MNHNY and CDR2 is SVGAGI (reference sequence). V dropped 6 bases and J dropped 1; count of bases not matched to a gene: 4. The CDR3 nucleotides read TGTGCCAGCAGAATCGGACAGGGGTCCTACGAGCAGTACTTC. Its protein product is CASRIGQGSYEQYF.

This chain joins TRBV5-6 and TRBJ2-5; D unclear. V was cut by 4 bases and J by 3 bases, with 7 bases left in between. CDR3 length: 12 amino acids. Germline CDR1 SGHDT, CDR2 YYEEEE. Written as DNA, the CDR3 is TGTGCCAGCAGCCACAGAGAAGAGACCCAGTACTTC. Translation: CASSHREETQYF.

This clone occurred a few times. The chain has TRBV7-8 and TRBJ1-4, with D possibly TRBD1 on 6 matching bases. CDR1 and CDR2 from the germline V gene are SGHVS and FQNEAQ. Trimming cost V 5 bases and J 8 bases, with 18 bases left between them. The CDR3 loop spans 15 amino acids. The CDR3 nucleotides are TGTGCCAGCAGCCCCAGGCGGGGGCAGGACGAAAAACTGTTTTTT. Its protein is CASSPRRGQDEKLFF.

This sequence joins TRBV2 and TRBJ1-6; TRBD1 aligns across 8 bases. The CDR3 is 14 amino acids. The germline gives CDR1 SNHLY, CDR2 FYNNEI. J lost 8 bases, V lost 9 bases, and 9 bases had no gene match. CDR3 loop: CASRQGLWDSPLHF. CDR3 bases: TGTGCCAGTAGACAGGGGTTATGGGATTCACCCCTCCACTTT.

This chain connects TRBV5-1 to TRBJ2-7; D gene ambiguous. The CDR3 totals 13 residues. Germline CDR1 SGHRS, CDR2 YFSETQ. With 3 bases removed from V and 0 bases from J, the gap between germline ends came to 7 bases. Written as DNA, the CDR3 is TGCGCCAGCAGCTCCATGAGCTCCTACGAGCAGTACTTC. It translates to CASSSMSSYEQYF.

The V gene is TRBV12-5, the J gene TRBJ1-3, with 7 bases lining up with TRBD1. The CDR3 covers 14 residues. CDR1 and CDR2 from the germline V gene are LGHNT and FRNRAP. Unmatched junction bases numbered 4, after V lost 6 bases and J lost 2 bases. In nucleotides, the CDR3 is TGTGCTAGTGGCAGAGACAGGGCTGGAAACACCATATATTTT. It encodes CASGRDRAGNTIYF.

Here the CDR3 reads CASSWDRSGNTIYF. The DNA for the CDR3 is TGTGCCAGCAGCTGGGACAGATCTGGAAACACCATATATTTT. The chain has TRBV5-6 and TRBJ1-3; 7 bases line up with TRBD1. V dropped 3 bases and J dropped 1; count of bases not matched to a gene: 1. Germline CDR1 SGHDT, CDR2 YYEEEE. This CDR3 has 14 residues.

This clone was picked up one time. The rearrangement links TRBV4-3 to TRBJ2-2; no firm D call. The CDR3 covers 15 residues. Trimming shortened V by 0 bases and J by 1 base, and 6 bases separated the two germline ends. Germline V gene sequence: CDR1 LGHNA, CDR2 YSLEER. The CDR3 DNA is TGCGCCAGCAGCCAAGAGGAGCAGAACACCGGGGAGCTGTTTTTT. Encoded protein: CASSQEEQNTGELFF.

The chain combines TRBV5-1 with TRBJ2-1; 13 positions agree with TRBD2. Per germline, CDR1 SGHRS and CDR2 YFSETQ. There are 16 residues in the CDR3. V dropped 4 bases and J dropped 2; count of bases not matched to a gene: 3. DNA for the CDR3: TGCGCCAGCAGCCCTGGGACTAGCGGGGCCTACAATGAGCAGTTCTTC. Protein sequence: CASSPGTSGAYNEQFF. The full variable domain, its missing parts supplied by reference TRBV5-1 and TRBJ2-1, is KAGVTQTPRYLIKTRGQQVTLSCSPISGHRSVSWYQQTPGQGLQFLFEYFSETQRNKGNFPGRFSGRQFSNSRSEMNVSTLELGDSALYLCASSPGTSGAYNEQFFGPGTRLTVL.

The chain has TRBV4-3 and TRBJ1-2, with a tentative D call TRBD1 (6 bases). CDR1 and CDR2 (germline): LGHNA, YSLEER. The CDR3 is 17 amino acids. Trimming cost V 0 bases and J 5 bases, with 19 bases left between them. CDR3 coding DNA: TGCGCCAGCAGCCAAGAGCGGGGGGGCCCGGTTGGGTATGGCTACACCTTC. Protein sequence: CASSQERGGPVGYGYTF.

This sequence joins TRBV19 and TRBJ2-3, with 11 nucleotides matching TRBD2. Germline CDR1 and CDR2: LNHDA and SQIVND (reference sequence). Losses at the gene ends were 5 bases for V and 5 bases for J; bases not matched to a gene: 12. The CDR3 consists of 17 residues. For the CDR3, the DNA is TGTGCCAGTAGTCCTACCGCGACTAGCGGGATCCGAGATACGCAGTATTTT. Translating gives CASSPTATSGIRDTQYF.

This clone came up once. The J gene is TRBJ1-1, the V gene TRBV7-9; 8 bases align to TRBD1. This CDR3 is 12 amino acids long. Germline lookup yields CDR1 SEHNR and CDR2 FQNEAQ (reference sequence). With 1 base clipped from V and 10 bases from J, the junction kept 2 bases outside the gene matches. The CDR3 reads CASSLDRGGAFF. The DNA for the CDR3 is TGTGCCAGCAGCTTAGACAGGGGGGGAGCTTTCTTT.

The V call is TRBV15, the J call TRBJ1-4; D is unresolved. The CDR3 contains 14 residues. The germline V gene encodes CDR1 LNHNV and CDR2 YYDKDF (reference sequence). Trimming left V 3 bases short and J 3 bases short, with 8 bases between. CDR3 bases: TGTGCCACCAGCAGGGGCTACCCTAATGAAAAACTGTTTTTT. Translation gives CATSRGYPNEKLFF.

The rearrangement links TRBV5-1 to TRBJ2-3, with TRBD2 matching over 7 bases. Germline CDR1 and CDR2: SGHRS and YFSETQ. Trimming at V came to 2 bases and at J to 5 bases, leaving 5 bases not matched to a gene. The CDR3 spans 14 residues. CDR3 nucleotide sequence: TGCGCCAGCAGCTTAGGGAGGGTAGGAGATACGCAGTATTTT. Its protein is CASSLGRVGDTQYF.

The rearrangement links TRBV7-9 to TRBJ1-5; weak D call: TRBD1 (6 bases). This CDR3 region has 13 residues. V was clipped by 5 bases and J by 3 bases, with 8 bases between them. The V gene's germline CDR1 is SEHNR and CDR2 FQNEAQ (reference sequence). The CDR3 coding sequence is TGTGCCAGCAGCCACAGGGTCAATCAGCCCCAGCATTTT. Protein product: CASSHRVNQPQHF.

This clone was counted a few times. The chain recombines TRBV7-9 with TRBJ1-1; no clear D gene. The V end was cut by 2 bases, the J end by 0 bases, with 7 bases between. Germline V CDR1 and CDR2: SEHNR, FQNEAQ (reference sequence). This CDR3 is 14 amino acids long. This CDR3 is CASSLSGLNTEAFF. The CDR3 DNA sequence: TGTGCCAGCAGCTTATCTGGGCTGAACACTGAAGCTTTCTTT.

Here the CDR3 reads CASSLPGRSSYEQYF. The DNA for the CDR3 is TGTGCCAGCAGCTTACCAGGGCGGAGCTCCTACGAGCAGTACTTC. The chain joins TRBV5-6 to TRBJ2-7, with a possible D match to TRBD1 (5 bases). Germline CDR1 reads SGHDT; CDR2 reads YYEEEE. V lost 2 bases and J lost 0, with 12 bases in between. The CDR3 sequence is 15 residues long.